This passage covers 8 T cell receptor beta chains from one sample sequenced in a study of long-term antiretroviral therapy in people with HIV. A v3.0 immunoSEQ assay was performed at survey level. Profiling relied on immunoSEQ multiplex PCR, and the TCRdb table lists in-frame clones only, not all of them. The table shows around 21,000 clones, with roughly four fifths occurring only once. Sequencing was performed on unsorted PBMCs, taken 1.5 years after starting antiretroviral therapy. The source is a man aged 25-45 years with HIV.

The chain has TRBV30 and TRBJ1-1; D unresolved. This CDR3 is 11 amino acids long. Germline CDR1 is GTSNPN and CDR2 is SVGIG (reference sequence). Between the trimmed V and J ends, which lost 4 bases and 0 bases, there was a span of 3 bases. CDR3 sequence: CAWMMNTEAFF. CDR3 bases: TGTGCCTGGATGATGAACACTGAAGCTTTCTTT.

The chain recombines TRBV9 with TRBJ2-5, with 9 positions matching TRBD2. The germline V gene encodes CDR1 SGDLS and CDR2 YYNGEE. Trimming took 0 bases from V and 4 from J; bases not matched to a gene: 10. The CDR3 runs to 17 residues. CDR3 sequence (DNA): TGTGCCAGCAGCGTAGCTGTAGGGAGCGGGAGGACAGAGACCCAGTACTTC. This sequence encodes CASSVAVGSGRTETQYF.

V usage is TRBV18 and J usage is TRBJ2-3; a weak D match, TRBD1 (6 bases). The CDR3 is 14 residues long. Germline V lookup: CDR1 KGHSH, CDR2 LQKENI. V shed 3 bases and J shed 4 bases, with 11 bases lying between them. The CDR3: CASSPVQGPDTQYF. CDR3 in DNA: TGTGCCAGCTCACCCGTACAGGGTCCAGATACGCAGTATTTT.

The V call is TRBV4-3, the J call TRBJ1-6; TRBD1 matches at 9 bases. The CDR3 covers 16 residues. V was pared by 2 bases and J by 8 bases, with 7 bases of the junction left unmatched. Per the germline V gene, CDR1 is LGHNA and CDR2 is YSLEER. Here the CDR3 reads CASSQSGDRVDSPLHF. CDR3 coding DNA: TGCGCCAGCAGCCAATCTGGGGACAGGGTGGATTCACCCCTCCACTTT.

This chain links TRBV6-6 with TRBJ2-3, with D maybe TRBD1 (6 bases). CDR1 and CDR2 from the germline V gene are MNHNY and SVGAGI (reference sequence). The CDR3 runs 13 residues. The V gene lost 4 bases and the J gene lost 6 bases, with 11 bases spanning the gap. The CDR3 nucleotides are TGTGCCAGCAGTTCGGACAGTACGGATACGCAGTATTTT. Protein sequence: CASSSDSTDTQYF.

The CDR3 loop reads CASSFLAGRSYNEQFF. In nucleotides, the CDR3 is TGTGCCAGTAGTTTCCTAGCGGGACGCTCCTACAATGAGCAGTTCTTC. The chain carries TRBV19 and TRBJ2-1; 9 nucleotides align to TRBD2. The germline V gene encodes CDR1 LNHDA and CDR2 SQIVND (reference sequence). The length of the CDR3 is 16 residues. Germline trimming cut 5 bases from V and 0 bases from J; bases unmatched to any gene: 5. The variable domain in full, completed from reference TRBV19 and TRBJ2-1, reads DGGITQSPKYLFRKEGQNVTLSCEQNLNHDAMYWYRQDPGQGLRLIYYSQIVNDFQKGDIAEGYSVSREKKESFPLTVTSAQKNPTAFYLCASSFLAGRSYNEQFFGPGTRLTVL.

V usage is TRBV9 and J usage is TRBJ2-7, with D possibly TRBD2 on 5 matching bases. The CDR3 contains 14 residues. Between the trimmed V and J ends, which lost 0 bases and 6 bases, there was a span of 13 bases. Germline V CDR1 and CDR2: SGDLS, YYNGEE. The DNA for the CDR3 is TGTGCCAGCAGCGTAGCCCCGGACTTGGGCGAGCAGTACTTC. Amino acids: CASSVAPDLGEQYF.

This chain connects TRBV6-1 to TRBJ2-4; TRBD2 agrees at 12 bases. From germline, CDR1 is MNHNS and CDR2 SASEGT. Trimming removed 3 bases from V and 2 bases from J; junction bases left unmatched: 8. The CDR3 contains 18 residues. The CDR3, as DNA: TGTGCCAGCAGTGAGGCCTTTACTAGCGGGGGGTCCAAAAACATTCAGTACTTC. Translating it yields CASSEAFTSGGSKNIQYF.